The T cell receptor (beta chain) under discussion was sequenced for a study of shared clonotypes between healthy human individuals. About the study: Those who served as donors were two women and three men between the ages of 18 and 49. Per donor, three plates held CD4 naive cells, three held CD4 memory, two held CD8 naive and one held CD8 memory. Study-level results: It was the few donors that limited the genetic and exposure-history diversity represented. Clonotype sharing across a handful of donors was observed for around 4.5% of naive CD4 clonotypes.

This clone was seen only once. No antigen is known for it. V gave up 3 bases and J gave up 2 bases, with 14 bases separating them. Germline V gene sequence: CDR1 SEHNR, CDR2 FQNEAQ (reference sequence). The CDR3 sequence is 15 residues long. Clones were sequenced by immunoSEQ multiplex PCR, and TCRdb holds only the in-frame ones, with some missing. The data show roughly 1,500,000 clones, nearly 99% seen once. Source material: naive CD4+ T cells sorted from blood. Documented subset: CD45RA+ positively selected. The gene calls are TRBV7-9 and TRBJ2-7, with D tentatively TRBD2 (5 bases). The receptor was derived from a man aged 25 to 40 in good health. Here the CDR3 reads CASSFSGSRTYEQYF. CDR3 sequence (DNA): TGTGCCAGCAGCTTTTCGGGGTCACGGACCTACGAGCAGTACTTC.